This T cell receptor (beta chain) appears in the sequencing data of a study of blood T cell repertoires in COVID-19. Per the authors' pipeline: Amplification of reference gene primers was used by the study to estimate nucleated cell counts. TCRdb's table, derived via immunoSEQ multiplex PCR, lists solely in-frame clones and lacks some. The V and J calls and clone size come from that table; D and trimming were worked out from the DNA. Here the sample spans about 430,000 clones, 70% to 90% being singletons. Germline V gives CDR1 KGHDR, CDR2 SFDVKD. V dropped 5 bases and J dropped 0 bases, with 2 bases sitting between them. The CDR3 runs to 12 residues. All enrollees were roughly 18 to 89 years old and from about 24 US areas. About this clone itself: Other DNA sequences of this sample code for an identical CDR3.

Material for sequencing was PBMCs or T cells enriched from blood (not recorded which). The receptor comes from a woman in her twenties or thirties with acute COVID-19. V gene TRBV24-1 combines with J gene TRBJ2-3; no clear D gene. This CDR3 is CATSASTDTQYF. The CDR3 DNA reads TGTGCCACCAGTGCTAGCACAGATACGCAGTATTTT.